This TCR beta chain was obtained from a study of vaccination effects on CD4 cells after COVID-19. CDR3 length: 13 residues. Germline V CDR1 and CDR2: MDHEN, SYDVKM. V shed 2 bases and J shed 5 bases, with 7 bases lying between them. Sequenced by immunoSEQ multiplex PCR; TCRdb stores in-frame clones only, minus some. The profile shows around 31,000 clones, roughly two thirds of them singletons. The ViraFEST assay expanded antigen-specific CD4+ T cells with viral peptide pools before sequencing. Scientists isolated CD4+ T cells after an approximately ten-day culture period ended. As regards this clone: The antigen is undetermined.

The chain is built from TRBV28 and TRBJ2-4; a possible D gene is TRBD1 (6 bases). This clonotype was obtained from a human donor who received a COVID-19 vaccine. Sequences were derived from CD4+ T cells from PBMCs cultured with HCoV-229E spike peptides, sampled before COVID-19 vaccination. CDR3 protein: CASSLAGENIQYF. The CDR3 DNA is TGTGCCAGCAGTTTAGCAGGGGAAAACATTCAGTACTTC.